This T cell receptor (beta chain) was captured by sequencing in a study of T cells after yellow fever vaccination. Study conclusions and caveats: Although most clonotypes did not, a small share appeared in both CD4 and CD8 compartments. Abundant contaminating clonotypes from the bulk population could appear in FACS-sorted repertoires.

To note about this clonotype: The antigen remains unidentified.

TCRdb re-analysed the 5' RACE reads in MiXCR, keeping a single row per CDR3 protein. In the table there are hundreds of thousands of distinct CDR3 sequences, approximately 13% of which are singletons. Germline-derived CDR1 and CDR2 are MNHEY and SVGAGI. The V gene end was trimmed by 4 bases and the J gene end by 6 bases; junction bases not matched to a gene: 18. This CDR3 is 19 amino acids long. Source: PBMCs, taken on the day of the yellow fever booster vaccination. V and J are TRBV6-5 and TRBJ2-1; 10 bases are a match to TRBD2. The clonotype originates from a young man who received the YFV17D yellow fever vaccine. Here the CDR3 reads CASSSFSPSLAGITNEQFF. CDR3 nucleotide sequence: TGTGCCAGCAGTTCCTTCTCTCCCTCACTAGCGGGGATCACCAATGAGCAGTTCTTC.